The 8 T cell receptor beta chains presented below share a single source sample, sequenced in a study of T cells in women clearing cervical HPV infection. Using immunoSEQ multiplex PCR, the repertoire was profiled, and TCRdb retains in-frame clones only, with some absent. Its table lists around 48,000 clones. The sequenced sample consisted of blood buffy coat. Receptors were obtained from a woman between 18 and 70 years old with a cervical HPV16 infection that either progressed to CIN3+ or cleared (not recorded which).

Remarks on this clone: The CDR3 end is not reached by the read, which stops 3 residues before it; the germline J gene fills it in. The chain is built from TRBV18 and TRBJ2-7; 9 positions match TRBD1. V dropped 3 bases and J dropped 0; count of bases not matched to a gene: 12. The CDR3 is made up of 18 amino acids. CDR1 is KGHSH, CDR2 LQKENI, per germline. The covered CDR3 bases are TGTGCCAGCTCACCGACCCCGGGACAGGGCCTTAACTCCTACGAG. Protein sequence: CASSPTPGQGLNSYE. The entire CDR3 protein is CASSPTPGQGLNSYEQYF.

As to this clone: The read terminates 3 residues ahead of where the CDR3 ends, so the germline J gene completes it. This rearrangement joins TRBV18 to TRBJ2-2; the D gene is possibly TRBD1 (5 bases). V lost 3 bases and J 1 base, leaving 12 bases between the germline ends. The CDR3 consists of 16 residues. The germline V gene has CDR1 KGHSH and CDR2 LQKENI. The sequenced CDR3 bases are TGTGCCAGCTCACCGCGTAGGGGTAGGAACACCGGGGAG. Translation: CASSPRRGRNTGE. From start to end, the CDR3 is CASSPRRGRNTGELFF.

The sequenced part of the CDR3 DNA is TGCGCCAGCAGAGCGGCCGAGGGTAAGGGAAGCCAGCCC. Protein sequence: CASRAAEGKGSQP. The whole CDR3 protein is CASRAAEGKGSQPQHF. The rearrangement joins TRBV10-2 to TRBJ1-5; D gene uncertain. The read falls 3 residues short of the CDR3 end, and the missing part is taken from the germline J gene. Germline CDR1 reads WSHSY; CDR2 reads SAAADI. This CDR3 contains 16 residues. V lost 6 bases, J lost 7 bases, and 22 bases lay in between.

In the case of this clone: The CDR3 extends 3 residues past the end of the read, so its final part is completed from the germline J gene. V and J are TRBV10-3 and TRBJ1-4; 7 nucleotides agree with TRBD1. After removal of 6 bases from V and 3 bases from J, the junction contained 4 bases not matched to a gene. Germline assignment: CDR1 ENHRY and CDR2 SYGVKD. The CDR3 totals 14 residues. The CDR3 sequence is CAISKGQSNEKLFF. The sequenced CDR3 bases are TGTGCCATCAGCAAGGGACAGTCTAATGAAAAA.

Of note for this clone: The CDR3 end falls 3 residues outside the read, so it is completed with the germline J gene. The J gene is TRBJ2-1, the V gene TRBV20-1; 13 nucleotides align to TRBD2. Trimming took 8 bases from V and 9 from J; bases not matched to a gene: 7. The CDR3 is 13 residues long. The germline CDR1 and CDR2 sequences are DFQATT and SNEGSKA (reference sequence). The CDR3 DNA, read in part, is TGCAGTTCCGGGACTAGCGGGGCGCGTGAG. It codes for CSSGTSGARE. The complete CDR3 reads CSSGTSGAREQFF.

CDR3 in amino acids: CASSLGNTETQYF. CDR3 DNA (partial): TGTGCCAGCAGCTTAGGAAACACAGAGACC. The chain has TRBV7-9 and TRBJ2-5; D remains ambiguous. The read ends 3 residues shy of where the CDR3 ends; the end is completed using the germline J gene. Germline V CDR1 and CDR2: SEHNR, FQNEAQ (reference sequence). Between the trimmed V and J ends, which lost 1 base and 4 bases, there was a span of 7 bases. The CDR3 sequence is 13 residues long.

Turning to this clone: Relative to the germline gene, one junction end is altered; a read error may explain this. The observed sequence ends 3 residues before the CDR3 terminus, with the missing tail filled in from the germline J gene. The genes are TRBV10-3 and TRBJ2-1; 8 bases are a match to TRBD1. CDR1 is ENHRY and CDR2 is SYGVKD in the germline V gene. The CDR3 is 13 amino acids. This CDR3 reads CAITEDRVNEQFF. The part of the CDR3 DNA that was read is TGTGCCATCACTGAGGACAGGGTCAATGAG.

For this clone: The read ends 3 residues early relative to the CDR3; the germline J gene fills the gap. The chain joins TRBV4-1 to TRBJ2-7; 8 nucleotides line up with TRBD1. Germline assignment: CDR1 MGHRA and CDR2 YSYEKL. This CDR3 comprises 14 residues. The V gene end was trimmed by 2 bases and the J gene end by 1 base; junction bases not matched to a gene: 1. The CDR3 is CASSQRTGSYEQYF. The CDR3 DNA, read in part, is TGCGCCAGCAGCCAAAGGACAGGGTCCTACGAG.